This T cell receptor beta chain was obtained from a study of brain T cells in children with intractable seizures. Germline values: CDR1 MNHNY, CDR2 SVGAGI (reference sequence). This CDR3 is built from 12 residues. V was trimmed by 2 bases and J by 7 bases, leaving 6 bases between them. The time point is: blood from clinic visit 5 months post-surgery; TSC patient then seizure free. Pre-surgery treatment included at least one anti-epileptic drug. Note on this clone: Antigen specificity is unknown.

Repertoires were generated with immunoSEQ multiplex PCR, while TCRdb's copy carries only in-frame clones and drops some. The table lists 300,000 to 400,000 clones, roughly 93% of them singletons, with 4.5% to 7% in the top ten. Findings of the study overall: HCMV serostatus was not known, and viral specificity came from CDR3 similarity only.

Sequenced material: peripheral blood, taken 4 to 5 months after surgery. The rearrangement uses TRBV6-6 and TRBJ2-1; D ambiguous. This clonotype was obtained from a boy less than two years old with tuberous sclerosis and intractable seizures. The CDR3: CASSYEENEQFF. CDR3 nucleotide sequence: TGTGCCAGCAGTTACGAGGAGAATGAGCAGTTCTTC.